This TCR beta chain was profiled in a study of shared clonotypes between healthy human individuals. Study-level points and caveats: Since donors were few, the genetic and exposure-history diversity represented was limited. Larger richness was generally estimated for naive than memory subsets.

V shed 6 bases and J 1 base; nucleotides not matched to a gene: 16. Germline lookup yields CDR1 LNHDA and CDR2 SQIVND (reference sequence). This CDR3 contains 19 residues. Details on this clone: Its antigen is unknown.

Every subset had its genomic DNA shared out evenly among several immunoSEQ plates. Libraries were prepared by immunoSEQ multiplex PCR; TCRdb keeps only in-frame clonotypes and omits some of them. Of approximately 320,000 clones in the sample, around 72% were seen once. Splitting of CD4+ cells produced CD45RA+ naive and CD45RA-negative memory subsets. The clonotype originates from a man younger than 45 in good health. This chain connects TRBV19 to TRBJ2-1, with TRBD1 identical over 9 bases. The source material was memory CD4+ T cells sorted from blood. Subset defined: CD45RA-negative fraction. CDR3 DNA: TGTGCCAGTAGCCCCCAGGGGAGTTCGACAGGGGGGTCCTACAATGAGCAGTTCTTC. Translated, it gives CASSPQGSSTGGSYNEQFF.